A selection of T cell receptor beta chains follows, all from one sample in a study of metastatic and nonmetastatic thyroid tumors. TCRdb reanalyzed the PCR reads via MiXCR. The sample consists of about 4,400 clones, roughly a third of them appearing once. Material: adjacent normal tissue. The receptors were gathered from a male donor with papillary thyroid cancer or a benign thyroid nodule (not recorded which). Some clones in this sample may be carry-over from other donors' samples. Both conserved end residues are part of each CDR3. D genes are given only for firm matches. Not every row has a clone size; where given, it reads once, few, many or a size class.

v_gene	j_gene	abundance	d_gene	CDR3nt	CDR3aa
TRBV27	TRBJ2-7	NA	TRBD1	TGTGCCAGCAGTGGACAGGGTGGTGGGCGGGACAAATTATACGAGCAGTACTTC	CASSGQGGGRDKLYEQYF
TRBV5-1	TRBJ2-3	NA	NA	TGCGCCAGCAGCTTGGCCAGGACTAGCACAGATACGCAGTATTTT	CASSLARTSTDTQYF
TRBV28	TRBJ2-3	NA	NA	TGTGCCAGCAGTTTATCCCTTAGCAGGCTTTTGGCGGGCACAGATACGCAGTATTTT	CASSLSLSRLLAGTDTQYF
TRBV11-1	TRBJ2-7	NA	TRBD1	TGTGCCAGCAGCTTAGTAGGAGGACAGGGGAATTACGAGCAGTACTTC	CASSLVGGQGNYEQYF
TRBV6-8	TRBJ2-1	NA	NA	TGTGCCAGCAACGATTGGTCTTCCTACAATGAGCAGTTCTTC	CASNDWSSYNEQFF
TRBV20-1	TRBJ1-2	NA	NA	TGCAGTGCTAGAGATGACGCGGGAGGCTTATATGGCTACACCTTC	CSARDDAGGLYGYTF
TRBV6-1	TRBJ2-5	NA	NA	TGTGCCAGCAGTGTAAACTCGAAAGGGGCCCAGTACTTC	CASSVNSKGAQYF
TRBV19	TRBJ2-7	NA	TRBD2	TGTGCCTGTTGTTTAGGGAGGGCTTCCTACGAGCAGTACTTC	CACCLGRASYEQYF
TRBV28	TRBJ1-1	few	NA	TGTGCCAGCAGTTGGCTGGGGATGAAGGCTGAAGCTTTCTTT	CASSWLGMKAEAFF
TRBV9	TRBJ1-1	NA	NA	TGTGCCAGCAGCACAGGTGGTTTGGAAGCTTTCTTT	CASSTGGLEAFF
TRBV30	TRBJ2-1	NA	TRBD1	TGTGCCTGGGGAGAGGGGGCGGGCCCCTACAATGAGCAGTTCTTC	CAWGEGAGPYNEQFF
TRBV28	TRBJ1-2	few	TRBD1	TGTGCCAGCAGTTCAAACTACAGGGGGGGCTACACCTTC	CASSSNYRGGYTF
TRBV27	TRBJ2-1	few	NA	TGTGCCAGCAGTTCAGGGGCAATTGGGTCGTACAATGAGCAGTTCTTC	CASSSGAIGSYNEQFF
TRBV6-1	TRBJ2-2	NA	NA	TGTGCCAGCAGTGAAGCGAACACCGGGGAGCTGTTTTTT	CASSEANTGELFF
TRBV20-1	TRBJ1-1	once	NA	TGCAGTGCTAGAAAGGCCCCACAGGGTCCCCGAGGCACTGAAGCTTTCTTT	CSARKAPQGPRGTEAFF
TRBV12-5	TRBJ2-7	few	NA	TGTGCTAGTGGTGTAGGACTGATCTACGAGCAGTACTTC	CASGVGLIYEQYF
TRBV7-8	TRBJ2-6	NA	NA	TGTGCCAGCAGCTTAGACCAGGGTGCTGGGGCCAACGTCCTGACTTTC	CASSLDQGAGANVLTF
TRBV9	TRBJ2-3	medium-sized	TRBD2	TGTGCCAGCAGCGTAGCGGCGGGGGTGGGAGATACGCAGTATTTT	CASSVAAGVGDTQYF
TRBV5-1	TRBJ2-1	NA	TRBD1	TGCGCCAGCAGCGTAGCAGGGGGCGACTACAATGAGCAGTTCTTC	CASSVAGGDYNEQFF
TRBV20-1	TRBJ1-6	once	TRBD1	TGCAGTGCTCTACTTGGACAGGGGAGCTCCTATAATTCACCCCTCCACTTT	CSALLGQGSSYNSPLHF
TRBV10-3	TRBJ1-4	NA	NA	TGTGCCATTTCGGGGGGGACTAATGAAAAACTGTTTTTT	CAISGGTNEKLFF
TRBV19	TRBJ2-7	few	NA	TGTGCCAGTAGTATAGGGGAAGGGGACGAGCAGTACTTC	CASSIGEGDEQYF
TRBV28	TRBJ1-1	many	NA	TGTGCCAGCAGTTCCCCACAGGTCACTGAAGCTTTCTTT	CASSSPQVTEAFF
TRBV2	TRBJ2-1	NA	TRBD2	TGTGCCAGCACCCTAGCGGAAAACATTGGCGATGAGCAGTTCTTC	CASTLAENIGDEQFF
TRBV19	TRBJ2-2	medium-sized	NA	TGTGCCAGTAGTATAACCTCGGGACTCAGCACCGGGGAGCTGTTTTTT	CASSITSGLSTGELFF
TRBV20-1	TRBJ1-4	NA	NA	TGCAGTGCTAGATGGCCTGCCTCGGGGGGTGTTGAAAAACTGTTTTTT	CSARWPASGGVEKLFF
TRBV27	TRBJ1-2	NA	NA	TGTGCCAGCAGTTTAGCGGACAAAAGATATGGCTACACCTTC	CASSLADKRYGYTF
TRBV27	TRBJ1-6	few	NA	TGTGCCAGCAGTTCACACCCGGGACGGATGTATAATTCACCCCTCCACTTT	CASSSHPGRMYNSPLHF
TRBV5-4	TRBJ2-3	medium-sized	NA	TGTGCCAGCAGCTCAGACACAGATACGCAGTATTTT	CASSSDTDTQYF
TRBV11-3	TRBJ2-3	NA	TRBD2	TGTGCCAGCAGCTTGACTAGCGGGGAAGATACGCAGTATTTT	CASSLTSGEDTQYF
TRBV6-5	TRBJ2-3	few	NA	TGTGCCAGCAGTTATTCCGGGAACCCTTGGGGTAGCACAGATACGCAGTATTTT	CASSYSGNPWGSTDTQYF
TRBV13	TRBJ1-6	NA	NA	TGTGCCAGCAGCTTTGGGCTGGTCTTCAATAATTCACCCCTCCACTTT	CASSFGLVFNNSPLHF
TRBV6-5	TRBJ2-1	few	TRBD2	TGTGCCAGCAGTTACTCAACTAGCGGGATCTACAATGAGCAGTTCTTC	CASSYSTSGIYNEQFF
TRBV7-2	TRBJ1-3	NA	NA	TGTGCCAGCAGCCCGAACACCGGCCGGGGAAACACCATATATTTT	CASSPNTGRGNTIYF
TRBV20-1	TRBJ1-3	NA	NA	TGCAGTGCTGTACAGCACTCTGGAAACACCATATATTTT	CSAVQHSGNTIYF
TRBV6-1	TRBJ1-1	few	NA	TGTGCCACGCAGACAGTCATGAACACTGAAGCTTTCTTT	CATQTVMNTEAFF
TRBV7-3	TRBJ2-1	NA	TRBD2	TGTGCCAGCAGCTTAATGGCGGGGGGGCAGAATGAGCAGTTCTTC	CASSLMAGGQNEQFF
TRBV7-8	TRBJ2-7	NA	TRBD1	TGTGCCAGCACTCTATACAGGGGCCTGAAGTACGAGCAGTACTTC	CASTLYRGLKYEQYF
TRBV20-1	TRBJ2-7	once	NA	TGCAGTGCTTATTCGGGGCCGGGACTGGAGGTTTCCGAGCAGTACTTC	CSAYSGPGLEVSEQYF
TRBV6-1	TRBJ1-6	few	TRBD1	TGTGCCAGCCGCGGACAGGGGGCCAACCCACCCCTCCACTTT	CASRGQGANPPLHF
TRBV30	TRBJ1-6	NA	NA	TGTGCCCGGAGTGTCCCAGGGACCGTGACTCATTCACCCCTCCACTTT	CARSVPGTVTHSPLHF
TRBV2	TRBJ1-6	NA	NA	TGTGCCAGCAGTGGGCAGGGCGATTATTCACCCCTCCACTTT	CASSGQGDYSPLHF
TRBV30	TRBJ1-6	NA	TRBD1	TGTGCCTGGAGCGCTGGGACAGGTTCACCCCTCCACTTT	CAWSAGTGSPLHF
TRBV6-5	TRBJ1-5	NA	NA	TGTGCCAGCAATATCATAAGGGCTCAGCCCCAGCATTTT	CASNIIRAQPQHF
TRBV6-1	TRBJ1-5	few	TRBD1	TGTGCCAGCAGACCGGGGACAGGGGTTGGACAGCCCCAGCATTTT	CASRPGTGVGQPQHF
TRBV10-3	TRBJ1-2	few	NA	TGTGCCATCAGTGACAGTGGGGCACGGTCAGAACAGGGCTACACCTTC	CAISDSGARSEQGYTF
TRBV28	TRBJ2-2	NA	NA	TGTGCCAGCAGTTTCGCGAACACCGGGGAGCTGTTTTTT	CASSFANTGELFF
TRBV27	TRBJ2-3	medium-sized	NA	TGTGCCAGCAGTTTAAGCTTGGGGAATACGCAGTATTTT	CASSLSLGNTQYF
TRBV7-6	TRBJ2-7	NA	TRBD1	TGTGCCAGCAGCTTAGCGGGACAGGGCCTCTACGAGCAGTACTTC	CASSLAGQGLYEQYF
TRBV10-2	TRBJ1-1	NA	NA	TGCGCCAGCAGTGCGACGGCGAACACTGAAGCTTTCTTT	CASSATANTEAFF
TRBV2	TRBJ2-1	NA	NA	TGTGCCAGCCTACTGAGTGGAGAGGTCTCCTACAATGAGCAGTTCTTC	CASLLSGEVSYNEQFF
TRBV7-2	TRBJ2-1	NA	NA	TGTGCCAGCAGCCCAGCGACCATAGATAGCCCGAGGAACAATGAGCAGTTCTTC	CASSPATIDSPRNNEQFF
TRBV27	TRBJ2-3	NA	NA	TGTGCCAGCAGAACAGGAGCGGTAGATACGCAGTATTTT	CASRTGAVDTQYF
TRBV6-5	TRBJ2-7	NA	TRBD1	TGTGCCAGCAGTTACGGGACAGGAGGCTTC	CASSYGTGGF
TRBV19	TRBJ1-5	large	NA	TGTGCCAGTAAGGGATTACAGGGCCCCAATCAGCCCCAGCATTTT	CASKGLQGPNQPQHF
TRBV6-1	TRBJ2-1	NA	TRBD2	TGTGCCAGCAGGAGAGGACTAGCGTGTGACAATGAGCAGTTCTTC	CASRRGLACDNEQFF